This is a list of T cell receptor beta chains from one sample in a study of human T cells and chemical hapten exposure. MiXCR was run by TCRdb on the RACE reads, yielding one entry per CDR3 protein. The sample carries under 400,000 distinct CDR3 sequences, 5% to 6.5% recorded once. This specimen was whole blood, taken in connection with sensitization to the hapten diphenylcyclopropenone (DPC). The receptors stem from a woman in her fifties or sixties with alopecia areata. Some clones in this sample may be carry-over from other donors' samples. The CDR3 runs from the conserved cysteine through the conserved F or W. D genes are given only for firm matches. The size of a clone is reported for some rows only, either as once, few or many, or as a class for expanded clones.

>many|TRBV7-9|TRBD1|TRBJ1-5
CASSLEGQGDSSNQPQHF
TGTGCCAGCAGCTTAGAGGGACAGGGGGATTCTAGCAATCAGCCCCAGCATTTT
>many|TRBV3-1|-|TRBJ2-6
CASSAGIQEVRLSGANVLTF
TGTGCCAGCAGCGCTGGAATCCAGGAAGTACGCCTCTCTGGGGCCAACGTCCTGACTTTC
>many|TRBV29-1|TRBD1|TRBJ1-2
CSVGDRTHPRGYGYTF
TGCAGCGTGGGGGACAGGACCCACCCAAGAGGCTATGGCTACACCTTC
>-|TRBV12-3/TRBV12-4|TRBD1|TRBJ1-1
CASSLADRGLAAFF
TGTGCCAGCAGTTTAGCGGACAGGGGGCTGGCGGCTTTCTTT
>-|TRBV6-6|-|TRBJ2-5
CASSPEMAGTQYF
TGTGCCAGCAGTCCCGAGATGGCCGGGACCCAGTACTTC
>-|TRBV5-6|TRBD1|TRBJ1-5
CASSSGTGIQPQHF
TGTGCCAGCAGTTCCGGGACAGGAATTCAGCCCCAGCATTTT
>many|TRBV5-1|TRBD1|TRBJ1-6
CASSKNRDSNSPLHF
TGCGCCAGCAGCAAGAACCGGGACAGCAATTCACCCCTCCACTTT
>few|TRBV20-1|TRBD1|TRBJ1-5
CSAIRTGGWNQPQHF
TGCAGTGCTATCCGAACAGGGGGCTGGAATCAGCCCCAGCATTTT
>many|TRBV12-3/TRBV12-4|TRBD1|TRBJ1-6
CASSRDRDSPLHF
TGTGCCAGCAGTCGGGACAGGGATTCACCCCTCCACTTT
>many|TRBV29-1|-|TRBJ2-3
CSVVTDTQYF
TGCAGCGTTGTTACAGATACGCAGTATTTT
>many|TRBV29-1|-|TRBJ1-4
CSVEAGEKLFF
TGCAGCGTTGAGGCAGGGGAAAAACTGTTTTTT
>many|TRBV9|-|TRBJ1-3
CASSSGASKIGNTIYF
TGTGCCAGCAGCTCTGGGGCATCCAAAATAGGAAACACCATATATTTT
>many|TRBV20-1|TRBD1|TRBJ1-5
CSAWTGGNNQPQHF
TGCAGTGCATGGACAGGGGGCAACAATCAGCCCCAGCATTTT
>-|TRBV20-1|-|TRBJ2-3
CSANSDPDTQYF
TGCAGTGCTAACAGTGACCCAGATACGCAGTATTTT
>-|TRBV11-1|TRBD1|TRBJ2-5
CASSPAGQGHETQYF
TGTGCCAGCAGCCCCGCCGGACAGGGGCACGAGACCCAGTACTTC
>-|TRBV6-2/TRBV6-3|TRBD1|TRBJ1-1
CASSYPGTGETEAFF
TGTGCCAGCAGTTACCCCGGGACAGGGGAGACTGAAGCTTTCTTT
>few|TRBV2|-|TRBJ1-4
CASSEEGGEKLFF
TGTGCCAGCAGTGAAGAAGGCGGGGAAAAACTGTTTTTT
>-|TRBV20-1|-|TRBJ1-3
CSARGGGGNTIYF
TGCAGTGCTAGAGGAGGGGGAGGAAACACCATATATTTT
>-|TRBV2|-|TRBJ2-7
CASSGDASYEQYF
TGTGCCAGCAGCGGGGACGCCTCCTACGAGCAGTACTTC
>few|TRBV3-1|TRBD1|TRBJ2-2
CASSLDRTGTNTGELFF
TGTGCCAGCAGCCTGGATCGGACAGGGACGAACACCGGGGAGCTGTTTTTT